This T cell receptor beta chain emerged from a study of PD-L1 blockade in urothelial cancer. Study overall: Treatment start was followed by blood analysis at 3 weeks (second dose) and again at 6 weeks. Overall study findings and caveats: Better progression-free and overall survival followed lower pretreatment blood clonality.

Germline CDR1 and CDR2: MNHNS and SASEGT. The V and J ends lost 5 bases and 4 bases respectively, with 11 bases between them. The CDR3 covers 13 residues. Produced via immunoSEQ multiplex PCR; TCRdb's table is partial and in-frame only. The table records fewer than 90,000 clones, about 91% of them present only once. The time point is: peripheral blood 6 weeks after treatment start. Patients were diagnosed with urothelial carcinoma, either locally advanced or metastatic. Individual patients had between 1 and 8 samples, taken pretreatment and on-treatment. In regard to this clone: Its target is not known.

Sequenced here: PBMCs, sampled around atezolizumab (anti-PD-L1) treatment. This chain connects TRBV6-1 to TRBJ1-2, with TRBD1 as a possible D gene (5 bases). This TCR was sampled from an elderly woman with urothelial cancer. The CDR3 DNA sequence: TGTGCCAGCAGTTCAGGGAGGTTCTATGGCTACACCTTC. Translated, it gives CASSSGRFYGYTF.